What follows is one T cell receptor beta chain and its context. The CDR3 consists of 13 residues. The germline V gene has CDR1 MNHEY and CDR2 SMNVEV (reference sequence). Between the trimmed V and J ends, which lost 6 bases and 3 bases, there was a span of 10 bases. Original methodology: Quantification of nucleated cells was approximated via reference gene primer amplification. Assay: immunoSEQ multiplex PCR; the TCRdb copy retains only in-frame clones and omits some. V and J calls and clone size are those listed in that table; D and trimming were worked out from the DNA. The data show fewer than 300,000 clones, 85% seen once. This record comes from a study of blood T cell repertoires in COVID-19.

The receptor was derived from a woman between 45 and 65 years old who had recovered from COVID-19. The J gene is TRBJ2-3, the V gene TRBV27; D is unclear. The sample was PBMCs or T cells enriched from blood (not recorded which). The CDR3 reads CASSRRYTDTQYF. The CDR3 DNA sequence: TGTGCCAGCAGCCGCCGGTATACAGATACGCAGTATTTT.